In its sample, the clone carrying this T cell receptor beta chain was seen many times. What it binds is not known. The data were taken from a study of Graves' ophthalmopathy and Graves' hyperthyroidism. Overall study results and limits: Detected in blood as well were most expanded thyroid clonotypes with frequency above 0.001.

CDR3 length: 13 residues. V shed 5 bases and J shed 9 bases, with 16 bases lying between them. From germline, CDR1 is SGHAT and CDR2 FQNNGV. Amplification of the TCR beta CDR3 regions used RNA transcripts (as template). Amplification began with first-round RT-PCR using HTBI primers, then second-round multiplex PCR was performed. TCRdb independently ran MiXCR on the multiplex PCR reads; one entry per CDR3 protein. In the table there are almost 750,000 distinct CDR3 sequences, about 44% of which are singletons. Sequencing was done on a sample of peripheral blood. The origin of this receptor is an adult man with Graves' ophthalmopathy. This chain joins TRBV11-2 and TRBJ1-2; possible D gene TRBD1, 5 bases. The CDR3 nucleotides are TGTGCCAGCAGCCCGAACCCCACAGGACGCTACACCTTC. Its protein product is CASSPNPTGRYTF.